Presented here are 19 T cell receptor beta chains from one specimen sequenced in a study of blood T cell repertoires in COVID-19. The protocol was immunoSEQ multiplex PCR, while the TCRdb copy is restricted to in-frame clones and leaves out a portion. There are around 64,000 clones in the sample; just over 70% occur only once, and approximately 50% lies in the top ten. The specimen sequenced was PBMCs or T cells enriched from blood (not recorded which). The source is a woman aged 55-70 years who had been exposed to COVID-19.

The J gene is TRBJ2-7, the V gene TRBV11-2, with 13 nucleotides matching TRBD2. The CDR3 is 17 amino acids. Germline V gene data show CDR1 as SGHAT and CDR2 as FQNNGV. V was clipped by 0 bases and J by 6 bases; unmatched bases: 8. The CDR3 loop reads CASSLDRGLAGEREQYF. The CDR3 region has the DNA TGTGCCAGCAGCTTAGATCGTGGACTAGCGGGAGAACGCGAGCAGTACTTC.

The chain links TRBV20-1 to TRBJ2-7; 8 nucleotides align to TRBD2. Germline V gene lookup returns CDR1 DFQATT and CDR2 SNEGSKA (reference sequence). This CDR3 is 11 amino acids long. V lost 6 bases and J lost 6; bases outside the gene matches: 4. CDR3: CSAPGLGEQYF. The CDR3 nucleotides read TGCAGTGCCCCGGGACTAGGCGAGCAGTACTTC.

This clone has only a few counts. V is TRBV3-1 (or the pseudogene TRBV3-2) and J is TRBJ1-1; 8 bases line up with TRBD1. Germline CDR1 is LGHDT and CDR2 is YNNKEL (reference sequence). Trimming cost V 4 bases and J 3 bases; bases outside gene matches: 7. The CDR3 loop spans 15 amino acids. This CDR3 reads CASSPQGARDTEAFF. The CDR3 DNA follows: TGTGCCAGCAGCCCGCAGGGGGCGAGGGACACTGAAGCTTTCTTT.

The chain is built from TRBV7-9 and TRBJ1-2; possible D gene TRBD1, 6 bases. The CDR3 is 15 residues long. The germline V and J ends were trimmed by 2 bases and 4 bases, with 14 bases remaining between them. Germline assignment: CDR1 SEHNR and CDR2 FQNEAQ (reference sequence). The CDR3 nucleotides read TGTGCCAGCAGCTTATTTGGCGCCAGGGGCTATGGCTACACCTTC. Translation: CASSLFGARGYGYTF.

J is TRBJ1-4 and V is TRBV28, with 11 bases that match TRBD1. CDR1 is MDHEN and CDR2 is SYDVKM in the germline V gene. The CDR3 sequence is 15 residues long. The trim removed 5 bases at V and 7 bases at J, leaving 6 bases unmatched. The CDR3 DNA is TGTGCCAGCAGTGGTGGACAGGGGGCGCTTGAAAAACTGTTTTTT. Translation gives CASSGGQGALEKLFF.

The chain links TRBV5-4 to TRBJ2-3; D perhaps matches TRBD2 (6 bases). This CDR3 spans 16 amino acids. V was cut by 1 base and J by 6 bases, with 18 bases left in between. CDR1 is SGHNT and CDR2 is YYREEE in the germline V gene (reference sequence). The CDR3: CASSLFGRREGDTQYF. In nucleotides, the CDR3 is TGTGCCAGCAGCTTGTTTGGTCGGCGGGAAGGGGATACGCAGTATTTT.

The gene calls are TRBV5-4 and TRBJ2-2; D might be TRBD1 (6 bases). The germline gives CDR1 SGHNT, CDR2 YYREEE (reference sequence). With 0 bases removed from V and 2 bases from J, the gap between germline ends came to 8 bases. The CDR3 contains 15 residues. As DNA, the CDR3 is TGTGCCAGCAGCTTGGTAGGGACAAACACCGGGGAGCTGTTTTTT. Its translation is CASSLVGTNTGELFF.

The V and J genes are TRBV23-1 and TRBJ2-5, with 7 bases that match TRBD2. TRBV23-1 is sorted into the ORF group, with uncertain function. V lost 0 bases, J lost 0 bases, and 4 bases stayed unmatched. The CDR3 contains 16 residues. CDR3 nucleotides: TGCGCCAGCAGTCAATCCAGAGGGACTAACCAAGAGACCCAGTACTTC. Its translation is CASSQSRGTNQETQYF.

Notes on this clone: Other DNA sequences in this sample translate to the same CDR3. CDR3 bases: TGTGCCAGCAGCCACGGACTAGCAGGAGTTGCCGGGGAGCTGTTTTTT. This encodes CASSHGLAGVAGELFF. The rearrangement links TRBV11-3 to TRBJ2-2, with TRBD2 matching over 8 bases. J was trimmed by 6 bases and V by 5 bases; bases with no gene match: 11. This CDR3 has 16 amino acids. Per germline, CDR1 SGHNT and CDR2 YENEEA.

The chain employs TRBV30 and TRBJ1-1, with 7 bases identical to TRBD1. This CDR3 is built from 15 residues. Germline V gene data show CDR1 as GTSNPN and CDR2 as SVGIG (reference sequence). V trimming: 0 bases; J trimming: 1 base; junction bases outside the gene matches: 5. The CDR3 DNA follows: TGTGCCTGGAGTGTACCGGGACAGAGGAACACTGAAGCTTTCTTT. Translated: CAWSVPGQRNTEAFF.

The rearrangement links TRBV28 to TRBJ1-1, with a tentative D call TRBD1 (6 bases). The CDR3 loop spans 15 amino acids. From germline, CDR1 is MDHEN and CDR2 SYDVKM. V lost 6 bases, J lost 0 bases, and 14 bases lay in between. CDR3 DNA: TGTGCCAGCAGGGACAGTAGGGCCCTGAACACTGAAGCTTTCTTT. Amino acids: CASRDSRALNTEAFF. Full variable domain (missing parts from reference TRBV28 and TRBJ1-1): DVKVTQSSRYLVKRTGEKVFLECVQDMDHENMFWYRQDPGLGLRLIYFSYDVKMKEKGDIPEGYSVSREKKERFSLILESASTNQTSMYLCASRDSRALNTEAFFGQGTRLTVV.

The V and J genes are TRBV5-1 and TRBJ1-1, with 9 nucleotides matching TRBD1. V shed 3 bases and J 5 bases; nucleotides not matched to a gene: 8. The CDR3 totals 15 residues. CDR1 and CDR2 from the germline V gene are SGHRS and YFSETQ. CDR3 coding DNA: TGCGCCAGCAGCTGGGGGGACAGGGTGGATACTGAAGCTTTCTTT. This translates into CASSWGDRVDTEAFF.

J is TRBJ2-7 and V is TRBV7-8, with D possibly matching TRBD1 (5 bases). Germline V lookup: CDR1 SGHVS, CDR2 FQNEAQ. This CDR3 is 13 amino acids long. Trimming took off 3 bases at V and 6 bases at J, with 12 bases between the two ends. The CDR3 here is CASSFIGVSEQYF. The CDR3 region has the DNA TGTGCCAGCAGCTTCATAGGGGTTTCCGAGCAGTACTTC.

The V and J genes are TRBV6-2 or TRBV6-3 and TRBJ2-7; TRBD2 matches at 8 bases. Trimming removed 0 bases from V and 7 bases from J; junction bases left unmatched: 26. The CDR3 runs to 21 residues. Per germline, CDR1 MNHEY and CDR2 SVGEGT. DNA for the CDR3: TGTGCCAGCAGTTACTCTACTCGAAGACTAGCGACCGTCCCCCGAGGGGGGGAGCAGTACTTC. It translates to CASSYSTRRLATVPRGGEQYF.

V usage is TRBV27 and J usage is TRBJ1-1, with D possibly matching TRBD1 (5 bases). Germline CDR1 reads MNHEY; CDR2 reads SMNVEV (reference sequence). The CDR3 is made up of 14 amino acids. V lost 8 bases and J 0 bases, leaving 13 bases between the germline ends. The CDR3 nucleotides are TGTGCCAGCGCCCGGGGGGGGATGAACACTGAAGCTTTCTTT. Residues: CASARGGMNTEAFF.

This clone was found a few times. The chain joins TRBV5-1 to TRBJ1-2; TRBD1 is a possible D gene (6 bases). The CDR3 has 15 amino acids. V lost 1 base to trimming and J lost 3 bases, with 13 bases between them. From germline, CDR1 is SGHRS and CDR2 YFSETQ. The CDR3 is CASSLQNPGDYGYTF. The CDR3 nucleotides read TGCGCCAGCAGCTTGCAAAATCCAGGGGACTATGGCTACACCTTC.

The chain has TRBV28 and TRBJ1-5; 8 nucleotides align to TRBD1. Per germline, CDR1 MDHEN and CDR2 SYDVKM. The CDR3 is 16 amino acids. With 4 bases clipped from V and 1 base from J, the junction kept 6 bases outside the gene matches. The CDR3 spells CASSSWTGTSNQPQHF. Here the CDR3 DNA reads TGTGCCAGCAGTTCTTGGACAGGGACAAGCAATCAGCCCCAGCATTTT.

DNA of the CDR3: TGTGCCAGCAGCCTCAGGGGGGTCGGCGGCCTCTCTGGAAACACCATATATTTT. It yields the protein CASSLRGVGGLSGNTIYF. V usage is TRBV7-2 and J usage is TRBJ1-3; 7 bases align to TRBD1. J lost 0 bases, V lost 5 bases, and 13 bases had no gene match. CDR3 length equals 18 residues. Germline-derived CDR1 and CDR2 are SGHTA and FQGNSA.

This chain connects TRBV19 to TRBJ2-7; 7 nucleotides align to TRBD1. V shed 5 bases and J 6 bases; nucleotides not matched to a gene: 1. The CDR3 sequence is 11 residues long. Germline V gene data show CDR1 as LNHDA and CDR2 as SQIVND (reference sequence). The CDR3 sequence: CASSDRVEQYF. CDR3 DNA: TGTGCCAGTAGTGACAGGGTCGAGCAGTACTTC.